A single sample is the source of the 27 T cell receptor beta chains below, sequenced in a study of shared clonotypes between healthy human individuals (TCRdb year 2020). The protocol used for the library was the immunoSEQ multiplex PCR assay. Entries here come from immuneACCESS through TCRdb and include only in-frame sequences with V and J called. Some clones fail to appear in such tables; in the studies checked, an unresolved V gene covers under half of the shortfall, and the cause of the remainder is unknown. The sample table holds 550,000 to 850,000 clones, of which around 74% were seen once. The top ten clonotypes cover more than 1.5% of the sample. The sequenced sample consisted of memory CD4+ T cells sorted from blood. The cell subset or site label, read with the paper, signifies: CD45RA-negative fraction. The receptors were gathered from a woman aged 25 to 39 in good health.

The genes are TRBV11-2 and TRBJ2-3; the D is unclear. Trimming removed 3 bases from V and 1 base from J, with 8 bases in between. Germline V gene lookup returns CDR1 SGHAT and CDR2 FQNNGV. The CDR3 is made up of 14 amino acids. The CDR3 bases are TGTGCCAGCAGCTTGGGTATCCGCACAGATACGCAGTATTTT. This translates into CASSLGIRTDTQYF.

This chain uses TRBV15 with TRBJ2-3, with D maybe TRBD1 (5 bases). The germline V gene has CDR1 LNHNV and CDR2 YYDKDF (reference sequence). CDR3 size: 15 residues. Trimming shortened V by 0 bases and J by 4 bases, and 11 bases separated the two germline ends. The CDR3 protein is CATSRDRVVADTQYF. The CDR3 DNA is TGTGCCACCAGCAGAGACAGGGTAGTCGCAGATACGCAGTATTTT. Variable domain in full (rest from reference TRBV15 and TRBJ2-3): DAMVIQNPRYQVTQFGKPVTLSCSQTLNHNVMYWYQQKSSQAPKLLFHYYDKDFNNEADTPDNFQSRRPNTSFCFLDIRSPGLGDTAMYLCATSRDRVVADTQYFGPGTRLTVL.

The chain uses TRBV6-5 and TRBJ1-5, with D perhaps matching TRBD1 (6 bases). The V end was cut by 7 bases, the J end by 6 bases, with 16 bases between. Germline CDR1 is MNHEY and CDR2 is SVGAGI. This CDR3 is built from 14 residues. CDR3 sequence: CASNRGGLGQPQHF. Here the CDR3 DNA reads TGTGCCAGCAACCGCGGGGGGCTGGGTCAGCCCCAGCATTTT.

The chain combines TRBV10-1 with TRBJ2-5; 14 positions agree with TRBD2. CDR1 and CDR2 from the germline V gene are WNHNN and SYGVQD (reference sequence). V shed 6 bases, J shed 2 bases, and the junction held 8 bases outside the gene matches. This CDR3 comprises 17 residues. This CDR3 is CASSQGLAGVGQETQYF. For the CDR3, the DNA is TGCGCCAGCAGCCAGGGACTAGCGGGAGTGGGTCAAGAGACCCAGTACTTC.

The chain is built from TRBV14 and TRBJ2-2; D ambiguous. Per the germline V gene, CDR1 is SGHDN and CDR2 is FVKESK. CDR3 length: 14 residues. Trimming took 0 bases from V and 7 from J, leaving 9 bases between them. DNA for the CDR3: TGTGCCAGCAGCCAAGATCTGGGATACGGGGAGCTGTTTTTT. This sequence encodes CASSQDLGYGELFF. The full variable domain, rest sourced from reference TRBV14 and TRBJ2-2, is EAGVTQFPSHSVIEKGQTVTLRCDPISGHDNLYWYRRVMGKEIKFLLHFVKESKQDESGMPNNRFLAERTGGTYSTLKVQPAELEDSGVYFCASSQDLGYGELFFGEGSRLTVL.

The chain has TRBV28 and TRBJ2-5; 10 nucleotides align to TRBD1. CDR1 is MDHEN and CDR2 is SYDVKM in the germline V gene. The junction had 6 bases not matched to a gene; V was cut back by 3 bases and J by 5 bases. The length of the CDR3 is 15 residues. CDR3 nucleotide sequence: TGTGCCAGCAGTTTCGGACAGGGGGTCCGGGAGACCCAGTACTTC. It specifies CASSFGQGVRETQYF.

This clone was recorded a few times. The V gene is TRBV28, the J gene TRBJ1-2; 7 bases agree with TRBD1. Trimming at V came to 6 bases and at J to 8 bases, leaving 6 bases not matched to a gene. The CDR3 covers 12 residues. Germline V lookup: CDR1 MDHEN, CDR2 SYDVKM. The CDR3 coding sequence is TGTGCCAGCAGGGAGACAGGGTGGGGCTACACCTTC. Its protein product is CASRETGWGYTF.

The J gene is TRBJ2-3, the V gene TRBV28, with TRBD2 matching over 7 bases. The CDR3 covers 16 residues. V dropped 5 bases and J dropped 4; count of bases not matched to a gene: 12. Germline CDR1 and CDR2: MDHEN and SYDVKM. The CDR3 spells CASSAPRREKADTQYF. CDR3 nucleotides: TGTGCCAGCAGTGCCCCCCGGCGGGAGAAGGCAGATACGCAGTATTTT.

This clone was observed once. The chain combines TRBV5-6 with TRBJ1-5; D gene unclear. From germline, CDR1 is SGHDT and CDR2 YYEEEE. This CDR3 region has 14 residues. Trimming took off 3 bases at V and 3 bases at J, with 10 bases between the two ends. CDR3 region: CASSWRRNNQPQHF. The CDR3, as DNA: TGTGCCAGCAGCTGGAGACGGAACAATCAGCCCCAGCATTTT.

The chain combines TRBV28 with TRBJ2-6; no reliable D call. Between the trimmed V and J ends, which lost 1 base and 0 bases, there was a span of 1 base. Germline CDR1 is MDHEN and CDR2 is SYDVKM. The CDR3 has 14 amino acids. CDR3 sequence: CASSLYSGANVLTF. The CDR3, as DNA: TGTGCCAGCAGTTTATACTCTGGGGCCAACGTCCTGACTTTC.

The chain has TRBV28 and TRBJ1-1, with 10 bases fitting TRBD1. The CDR3 totals 18 residues. Trimming removed 6 bases from V and 4 bases from J; junction bases left unmatched: 17. CDR1 and CDR2 (germline): MDHEN, SYDVKM. CDR3 sequence reads: CASSPTLGQGGRGTEAFF. As DNA, the CDR3 is TGTGCCAGCAGCCCCACCCTTGGACAGGGGGGGCGTGGCACTGAAGCTTTCTTT.

The gene calls are TRBV19 and TRBJ2-3, with 13 bases fitting TRBD2. The trim removed 5 bases at V and 1 base at J, leaving 12 bases unmatched. Per germline, CDR1 LNHDA and CDR2 SQIVND (reference sequence). This CDR3 contains 19 residues. The CDR3 DNA follows: TGTGCCAGTAGTCCCCGGACTAGCGGGAGCTCCCTGGGCACAGATACGCAGTATTTT. The encoded protein is CASSPRTSGSSLGTDTQYF.

This sequence joins TRBV5-1 and TRBJ2-3, with TRBD1 as a possible D gene (6 bases). Germline lookup yields CDR1 SGHRS and CDR2 YFSETQ. The CDR3 is made up of 14 amino acids. Trimming shortened V by 1 base and J by 5 bases, and 11 bases separated the two germline ends. The CDR3 nucleotides are TGCGCCAGCAGCTTGAGACAGGATCAAGATACGCAGTATTTT. Translated: CASSLRQDQDTQYF.

This clone was seen just once. The junction and the germline gene differ at one end; a read error may be behind it. V gene TRBV7-2 combines with J gene TRBJ2-1; 12 bases line up with TRBD2. The CDR3 is made up of 14 amino acids. The germline gives CDR1 SGHTA, CDR2 FQGNSA. As DNA, the CDR3 is TGTGCCAGCAGCCTAGCGGGAGGGGGACTTGAGCAGTTCTTC. This encodes CASSLAGGGLEQFF.

The chain uses TRBV13 and TRBJ2-3; 8 nucleotides align to TRBD2. CDR1 and CDR2 from the germline V gene are PRHDT and FYEKMQ (reference sequence). This CDR3 is 18 amino acids long. V was clipped by 1 base and J by 3 bases; unmatched bases: 12. The CDR3, as DNA: TGTGCCAGCAGCTTAGCAAGCGGGCCAGCGGGAGTGACAGATACGCAGTATTTT. It is translated as CASSLASGPAGVTDTQYF.

This clone was observed once. This chain links TRBV6-5 with TRBJ1-2; 11 positions match TRBD1. The ends lost 2 bases at V and 4 bases at J; junction bases unmatched: 3. From germline, CDR1 is MNHEY and CDR2 SVGAGI. The length of the CDR3 is 15 residues. CDR3: CASSYEGQGVYGYTF. The CDR3 nucleotides read TGTGCCAGCAGTTACGAGGGACAGGGGGTCTATGGCTACACCTTC.

The rearrangement joins TRBV30 to TRBJ1-2, with D perhaps TRBD1 (6 bases). Trimming pared 1 base from V and 0 bases from J, leaving 15 bases between. CDR1 GTSNPN and CDR2 SVGIG come from the germline V gene (reference sequence). This CDR3 region has 16 residues. CDR3 in amino acids: CAWSGGGTGTNYGYTF. In DNA form, the CDR3 reads TGTGCCTGGAGTGGGGGCGGTACAGGGACTAACTATGGCTACACCTTC.

CDR3 residues: CASSPVNSGTTRGEQFF. The CDR3 region has the DNA TGTGCCAGCTCACCCGTGAATAGCGGGACTACGAGAGGGGAGCAGTTCTTC. V usage is TRBV18 and J usage is TRBJ2-1; 8 positions agree with TRBD2. CDR3 size: 17 residues. The germline gives CDR1 KGHSH, CDR2 LQKENI. With 3 bases clipped from V and 10 bases from J, the junction kept 17 bases outside the gene matches.

The rearrangement links TRBV5-1 to TRBJ1-2; no clear D gene. Trimming removed 4 bases from V and 6 bases from J, with 16 bases in between. Germline V gives CDR1 SGHRS, CDR2 YFSETQ. The CDR3 loop spans 14 amino acids. CDR3 DNA: TGCGCCAGCAGCCTCGGCCACGGCAACAATGGCTACACCTTC. This sequence encodes CASSLGHGNNGYTF.

V is TRBV7-7 and J is TRBJ2-5; 7 bases are shared with TRBD1. Germline trimming cut 5 bases from V and 3 bases from J; bases unmatched to any gene: 3. The CDR3 covers 13 residues. Germline CDR1 and CDR2: SSHAT and FNYEAQ (reference sequence). As DNA, the CDR3 is TGTGCCAGCAGCCCAGGGGGTAAAGAGACCCAGTACTTC. It yields the protein CASSPGGKETQYF. Together with reference TRBV7-7 and TRBJ2-5, the CDR3 gives the full variable domain: GAGVSQSPRYKVTKRGQDVTLRCDPISSHATLYWYQQALGQGPEFLTYFNYEAQPDKSGLPSDRFSAERPEGSISTLTIQRTEQRDSAMYRCASSPGGKETQYFGPGTRLLVL.

The J gene is TRBJ2-1, the V gene TRBV19; D is undetermined. V lost 5 bases to trimming and J lost 6 bases, with 11 bases between them. CDR1 LNHDA and CDR2 SQIVND come from the germline V gene (reference sequence). The CDR3 loop spans 13 amino acids. The CDR3 spells CASSGPRRNEQFF. In nucleotides, the CDR3 is TGTGCCAGTAGTGGTCCAAGACGCAATGAGCAGTTCTTC.

This rearrangement joins TRBV11-2 to TRBJ2-3; 7 nucleotides align to TRBD2. With V trimmed by 4 bases and J by 1 base, 17 bases remained unmatched. Looked up from germline, CDR1 is SGHAT and CDR2 is FQNNGV. The CDR3 is 19 residues long. The CDR3 is CASSSREGSSSIGTDTQYF. In DNA form, the CDR3 reads TGTGCCAGCAGCTCAAGGGAGGGATCTTCTTCCATTGGCACAGATACGCAGTATTTT.

This clone was picked up one time. CDR3 coding DNA: TGTGCCAGCAGTAGCCCGGGACAGGGGGCGCGCTATGGCTACACCTTC. Translated: CASSSPGQGARYGYTF. V and J are TRBV28 and TRBJ1-2; 12 nucleotides agree with TRBD1. The CDR3 contains 16 residues. V trimming: 5 bases; J trimming: 4 bases; junction bases outside the gene matches: 8. CDR1 and CDR2 from the germline V gene are MDHEN and SYDVKM.

The rearrangement links TRBV19 to TRBJ2-2; 8 bases are a match to TRBD1. This CDR3 has 16 amino acids. J gave up 4 bases and V 5 bases, and 9 bases lay outside the gene matches. CDR1 LNHDA and CDR2 SQIVND come from the germline V gene (reference sequence). The CDR3 coding sequence is TGTGCCAGTAGTGGTGGACAGGGCCTAGTCACCGGGGAGCTGTTTTTT. It yields the protein CASSGGQGLVTGELFF. Using reference TRBV19 and TRBJ2-2 for the parts outside the CDR3, the full variable domain is DGGITQSPKYLFRKEGQNVTLSCEQNLNHDAMYWYRQDPGQGLRLIYYSQIVNDFQKGDIAEGYSVSREKKESFPLTVTSAQKNPTAFYLCASSGGQGLVTGELFFGEGSRLTVL.

This rearrangement joins TRBV6-1 to TRBJ1-5; D is unresolved. This CDR3 is built from 12 residues. Looked up from germline, CDR1 is MNHNS and CDR2 is SASEGT. Trimming shortened V by 9 bases and J by 4 bases, and 10 bases separated the two germline ends. The CDR3 DNA sequence: TGTGCCAGTGCAAGGTCAAATCAGCCCCAGCATTTT. Protein: CASARSNQPQHF.

About this clone itself: Other DNA sequences in the sample encode the same CDR3. The chain employs TRBV7-9 and TRBJ2-7; no reliable D call. CDR3 length: 11 amino acids. V lost 4 bases and J lost 4, with 5 bases in between. Germline CDR1 is SEHNR and CDR2 is FQNEAQ (reference sequence). CDR3 residues: CASSSQYEQYF. The CDR3 DNA follows: TGTGCCAGCAGCTCACAGTACGAGCAGTACTTC. The full variable domain, its missing parts supplied by reference TRBV7-9 and TRBJ2-7, is DTGVSQNPRHKITKRGQNVTFRCDPISEHNRLYWYRQTLGQGPEFLTYFQNEAQLEKSRLLSDRFSAERPKGSFSTLEIQRTEQGDSAMYLCASSSQYEQYFGPGTRLTVT.

This clone was recorded once. The V gene is TRBV7-6, the J gene TRBJ1-1; no reliable D call. Germline V gene lookup returns CDR1 SGHVS and CDR2 FNYEAQ. This CDR3 contains 13 residues. Trimming stripped 4 bases from V and 3 bases from J, with 9 bases between. CDR3 sequence: CASSSSGYTEAFF. The DNA of the CDR3 is TGTGCCAGCAGCTCCTCGGGGTACACTGAAGCTTTCTTT.